This is a list of T cell receptor beta chains from one sample in a study of blood T cell repertoires in COVID-19. Sequencing used immunoSEQ multiplex PCR; TCRdb keeps in-frame clones, though not all of them. This sample carries about 220,000 clones, 70% to 90% of them seen once, and the ten largest clones take roughly 14%. The sequenced sample was PBMCs or T cells enriched from blood (not recorded which). These receptors were obtained from a woman aged 45 to 65 with acute COVID-19. CDR3s include the opening cysteine and the closing phenylalanine or tryptophan. Fields, in order: J gene, V gene, D gene, clone size, CDR3 DNA, CDR3 protein. The D gene is left open where the match is weak. Clone sizes are given selectively: once, few, many, or a class where the clone is expanded.

j_gene: TRBJ2-5; v_gene: TRBV12-3/TRBV12-4; d_gene: TRBD2; abundance: -; CDR3nt: TGTGCCAGCAGCCTATCGGGGGGTGAGACCCAGTACTTC; CDR3aa: CASSLSGGETQYF
j_gene: TRBJ2-5; v_gene: TRBV5-1; d_gene: -; abundance: -; CDR3nt: TGCGCCAGCAGACGAGCGGGCCACCAAGAGACCCAGTACTTC; CDR3aa: CASRRAGHQETQYF
j_gene: TRBJ1-3; v_gene: TRBV19; d_gene: -; abundance: -; CDR3nt: TGTGCCACTTTGAGGCCCGGCTCTGGAAACACCATATATTTT; CDR3aa: CATLRPGSGNTIYF
j_gene: TRBJ1-2; v_gene: TRBV19; d_gene: TRBD1; abundance: once; CDR3nt: TGTGCCAGTAGCCGGGACAGGAATAACTATGGCTACACCTTC; CDR3aa: CASSRDRNNYGYTF
j_gene: TRBJ2-6; v_gene: TRBV5-1; d_gene: TRBD1; abundance: -; CDR3nt: TGCGCCAGCAGCAATGACAGGGCTGGGGCCAACGTCCTGACTTTC; CDR3aa: CASSNDRAGANVLTF
j_gene: TRBJ2-7; v_gene: TRBV6-5; d_gene: -; abundance: -; CDR3nt: TGTGCCAGCAGTTACTCGAGAAGCCCCTACGAGCAGTACTTC; CDR3aa: CASSYSRSPYEQYF
j_gene: TRBJ1-5; v_gene: TRBV2; d_gene: TRBD1; abundance: once; CDR3nt: TGTGCCAGCAGTGAAGCCAGGGGGCGGTTTCAGCCCCAGCATTTT; CDR3aa: CASSEARGRFQPQHF
j_gene: TRBJ1-5; v_gene: TRBV27; d_gene: TRBD1; abundance: -; CDR3nt: TGTGCCAGCAGTTTACAGGGGGCACAGCCCCAGCATTTT; CDR3aa: CASSLQGAQPQHF
j_gene: TRBJ2-7; v_gene: TRBV18; d_gene: TRBD2; abundance: -; CDR3nt: TGTGCCAGCTCACCGGGGACTACTAAATACGAGCAGTACTTC; CDR3aa: CASSPGTTKYEQYF
j_gene: TRBJ2-1; v_gene: TRBV6-2/TRBV6-3; d_gene: -; abundance: -; CDR3nt: TGTGCCAGCAGTTACGGGAGCCCCGTCTACAATGAGCAGTTCTTC; CDR3aa: CASSYGSPVYNEQFF
j_gene: TRBJ1-1; v_gene: TRBV5-1; d_gene: -; abundance: -; CDR3nt: TGCGCCAGTAGACAGGCTCATGAAAACACTGAAGCTTTCTTT; CDR3aa: CASRQAHENTEAFF
j_gene: TRBJ1-5; v_gene: TRBV28; d_gene: -; abundance: -; CDR3nt: TGTGCCAGCACCCCGGGGGGGTTGGATCAGCCCCAGCATTTT; CDR3aa: CASTPGGLDQPQHF
j_gene: TRBJ2-7; v_gene: TRBV27; d_gene: TRBD2; abundance: few; CDR3nt: TGTGCCAGCAGTTTATCGAGGCTAGCGGGAACCCACTACGAGCAGTACTTC; CDR3aa: CASSLSRLAGTHYEQYF
j_gene: TRBJ2-3; v_gene: TRBV28; d_gene: TRBD2; abundance: -; CDR3nt: TGTGCCAGCAGTTTAAGGGATGCTAGCGGGAGTAGTGCCGATACGCAGTATTTT; CDR3aa: CASSLRDASGSSADTQYF
j_gene: TRBJ2-5; v_gene: TRBV11-2; d_gene: TRBD2; abundance: -; CDR3nt: TGTGCCAGCAGTTGGGGGGGGACTCAAGAGACCCAGTACTTC; CDR3aa: CASSWGGTQETQYF
j_gene: TRBJ2-5; v_gene: TRBV10-1; d_gene: TRBD2; abundance: -; CDR3nt: TGCGCCAGCACGGCTAGCGGGAGAGGGGAGACCCAGTACTTC; CDR3aa: CASTASGRGETQYF
j_gene: TRBJ2-7; v_gene: TRBV5-6; d_gene: TRBD2; abundance: once; CDR3nt: TGTGCCAGCAGCTTGGTGGCTAGCGGGACGTACGAGCAGTACTTC; CDR3aa: CASSLVASGTYEQYF
j_gene: TRBJ1-1; v_gene: TRBV6-5; d_gene: -; abundance: -; CDR3nt: TGTGCCAGCAGTTACTTGGGCAGGGTGAACACTGAAGCTTTCTTT; CDR3aa: CASSYLGRVNTEAFF
j_gene: TRBJ2-5; v_gene: TRBV5-1; d_gene: TRBD2; abundance: -; CDR3nt: TGCGCCAGCAGCCCCATAGCGGGAGGGCCGGGAGAGACCCAGTACTTC; CDR3aa: CASSPIAGGPGETQYF
j_gene: TRBJ2-3; v_gene: TRBV27; d_gene: TRBD1; abundance: -; CDR3nt: TGTGCCAGCAGACCCGGACAGGCAGATACGCAGTATTTT; CDR3aa: CASRPGQADTQYF
j_gene: TRBJ1-6; v_gene: TRBV7-9; d_gene: TRBD1; abundance: -; CDR3nt: TGTGCCAGCAGTTCCGGGACAGGGGGCTCACCCCTCCACTTT; CDR3aa: CASSSGTGGSPLHF
j_gene: TRBJ2-3; v_gene: TRBV27; d_gene: -; abundance: -; CDR3nt: TGTGCCAGCAGCTACAGGAGGGCGTTCACAGATACGCAGTATTTT; CDR3aa: CASSYRRAFTDTQYF
j_gene: TRBJ2-3; v_gene: TRBV7-2; d_gene: -; abundance: -; CDR3nt: TGTGCCAGCAGCTTGGGCCCCACAGATACGCAGTATTTT; CDR3aa: CASSLGPTDTQYF
j_gene: TRBJ1-2; v_gene: TRBV7-9; d_gene: -; abundance: -; CDR3nt: TGTGCCAGCAGCTTAGCGAGGGACTATGGCTACACCTTC; CDR3aa: CASSLARDYGYTF
j_gene: TRBJ1-1; v_gene: TRBV15; d_gene: -; abundance: -; CDR3nt: TGTGCCACCAGCCCAGACCAGGCTGAAGCTTTCTTT; CDR3aa: CATSPDQAEAFF
j_gene: TRBJ1-3; v_gene: TRBV5-1; d_gene: -; abundance: -; CDR3nt: TGCGCCAGCAGCTTGGGGGGCGGCACCCCTTCCTCTGGAAACACCATATATTTT; CDR3aa: CASSLGGGTPSSGNTIYF
j_gene: TRBJ1-6; v_gene: TRBV28; d_gene: -; abundance: -; CDR3nt: TGTGCCAGCCGGGGGGCAGGGTCACCCCTCCACTTT; CDR3aa: CASRGAGSPLHF
j_gene: TRBJ2-2; v_gene: TRBV7-2; d_gene: TRBD2; abundance: -; CDR3nt: TGTGCCAGCAGCTGGGGACTAGCGGGAGGGACCGGGGAGCTGTTTTTT; CDR3aa: CASSWGLAGGTGELFF
j_gene: TRBJ2-1; v_gene: TRBV5-1; d_gene: -; abundance: -; CDR3nt: TGCGCCAGCAGCCGGGCGGTCAGGGGAAGCTCCTACAATGAGCAGTTCTTC; CDR3aa: CASSRAVRGSSYNEQFF
j_gene: TRBJ1-3; v_gene: TRBV7-2; d_gene: TRBD1; abundance: -; CDR3nt: TGTGCCAGCAGCTTAGACAGGGGCTCTGGAAACACCATATATTTT; CDR3aa: CASSLDRGSGNTIYF
j_gene: TRBJ1-1; v_gene: TRBV28; d_gene: TRBD1; abundance: -; CDR3nt: TGTGCCAGCAGTCTATCCAGGGGGCAGGGCACTGAAGCTTTCTTT; CDR3aa: CASSLSRGQGTEAFF
j_gene: TRBJ2-2; v_gene: TRBV18; d_gene: -; abundance: -; CDR3nt: TGTGCCAGCTCCCCAAACGGACAGCCGAACACCGGGGAGCTGTTTTTT; CDR3aa: CASSPNGQPNTGELFF
j_gene: TRBJ2-5; v_gene: TRBV4-1; d_gene: TRBD2; abundance: few; CDR3nt: TGCGCCAGCAGGGGGAGGACTAGCGGCGAGACCCAGTACTTC; CDR3aa: CASRGRTSGETQYF
j_gene: TRBJ1-1; v_gene: TRBV13; d_gene: -; abundance: -; CDR3nt: TGTGCCAGCAGCTTAGGTCAGGGATCGGGCACTGAAGCTTTCTTT; CDR3aa: CASSLGQGSGTEAFF
j_gene: TRBJ1-4; v_gene: TRBV12-3/TRBV12-4; d_gene: -; abundance: -; CDR3nt: TGTGCCAGCAGTCGGGACATTAATGAAAAACTGTTTTTT; CDR3aa: CASSRDINEKLFF
j_gene: TRBJ1-1; v_gene: TRBV10-3; d_gene: -; abundance: -; CDR3nt: TGTGCCATCAGTGACCGACGACAGGCCGACACTGAAGCTTTCTTT; CDR3aa: CAISDRRQADTEAFF
j_gene: TRBJ2-7; v_gene: TRBV7-9; d_gene: TRBD1; abundance: -; CDR3nt: TGTGCCAGCAGCCCCGGGACAGACTACGAGCAGTACTTC; CDR3aa: CASSPGTDYEQYF
j_gene: TRBJ2-2; v_gene: TRBV5-1; d_gene: -; abundance: -; CDR3nt: TGCGCCAGCAGCTTCTCAGGCTCGAACACCGGGGAGCTGTTTTTT; CDR3aa: CASSFSGSNTGELFF
j_gene: TRBJ1-1; v_gene: TRBV11-1; d_gene: TRBD1; abundance: -; CDR3nt: TGTGCCAGCAGCTTTGCAGGGGGCACTGAAGCTTTCTTT; CDR3aa: CASSFAGGTEAFF
j_gene: TRBJ2-7; v_gene: TRBV6-5; d_gene: -; abundance: -; CDR3nt: TGTGCCAGCAGGCGAGCATACAGGGAATTCCGCGAGCAGTACTTC; CDR3aa: CASRRAYREFREQYF
j_gene: TRBJ1-1; v_gene: TRBV5-6; d_gene: TRBD1; abundance: -; CDR3nt: TGTGCCAGCAGCCCGGGGACAGCGAACACTGAAGCTTTCTTT; CDR3aa: CASSPGTANTEAFF
j_gene: TRBJ1-2; v_gene: TRBV15; d_gene: -; abundance: -; CDR3nt: TGTGCCACCAGCCTCAGCGCTAACTATGGCTACACCTTC; CDR3aa: CATSLSANYGYTF
j_gene: TRBJ1-2; v_gene: TRBV27; d_gene: TRBD1; abundance: -; CDR3nt: TGTGCCAGCAGTTCGAGAAGGGGGCGCAACTATGGCTACACCTTC; CDR3aa: CASSSRRGRNYGYTF
j_gene: TRBJ2-3; v_gene: TRBV7-2; d_gene: -; abundance: -; CDR3nt: TGTGCCAGCGAAGGTAGCTATACGCAGTATTTT; CDR3aa: CASEGSYTQYF
j_gene: TRBJ2-2; v_gene: TRBV20-1; d_gene: TRBD2; abundance: -; CDR3nt: TGCAGTGCGAGTGGGACTAGCGGGACCGGGGAGCTGTTTTTT; CDR3aa: CSASGTSGTGELFF
j_gene: TRBJ2-4; v_gene: TRBV30; d_gene: TRBD2; abundance: -; CDR3nt: TGTGCCTGGAGCGGGGGGGGCGAAAGATACATTCAGTACTTC; CDR3aa: CAWSGGGERYIQYF
j_gene: TRBJ2-2; v_gene: TRBV11-2; d_gene: -; abundance: -; CDR3nt: TGTGCCAGCAGGCGGGCGAATACGAACACCGGGGAGCTGTTTTTT; CDR3aa: CASRRANTNTGELFF
j_gene: TRBJ1-5; v_gene: TRBV28; d_gene: TRBD1; abundance: -; CDR3nt: TGTGCCAGCAGTCCAGGGGGTAGCAATCAGCCCCAGCATTTT; CDR3aa: CASSPGGSNQPQHF
j_gene: TRBJ1-4; v_gene: TRBV30; d_gene: -; abundance: -; CDR3nt: TGTGCCTGGAAACTGGGGCCCGCAACTAATGAAAAACTGTTTTTT; CDR3aa: CAWKLGPATNEKLFF
j_gene: TRBJ2-1; v_gene: TRBV9; d_gene: -; abundance: -; CDR3nt: TGTGCCAGCAGCGTAAGCTCATATGAGCAGTTCTTC; CDR3aa: CASSVSSYEQFF
j_gene: TRBJ2-7; v_gene: TRBV11-2; d_gene: TRBD2; abundance: -; CDR3nt: TGTGCCACCAAAGCCGGGACTAGCATCTACGAGCAGTACTTC; CDR3aa: CATKAGTSIYEQYF